There are a few counts of the clone carrying this T cell receptor beta chain. This sample was taken from a study of CD8+ T cells in alopecia areata. RNA extraction was followed by reverse transcription into cDNA, which acted as the sequencing template. Clones were sequenced by immunoSEQ multiplex PCR, and TCRdb holds only the in-frame ones, with some missing. This table holds roughly 120,000 clones, 35% to 40% found once. Material: CD4+ T cells sorted from blood. The receptor comes from a human donor with alopecia areata.

For the CDR3, the DNA is TGTGCCAGCTCACCGGACAGGACAAATTCACCCCTCCACTTT. Protein: CASSPDRTNSPLHF. The J gene is TRBJ1-6, the V gene TRBV18; TRBD1 matches at 7 bases. Trimming removed 3 bases from V and 7 bases from J; junction bases left unmatched: 3. The CDR3 length is 14 residues. CDR1 is KGHSH, CDR2 LQKENI, per germline.